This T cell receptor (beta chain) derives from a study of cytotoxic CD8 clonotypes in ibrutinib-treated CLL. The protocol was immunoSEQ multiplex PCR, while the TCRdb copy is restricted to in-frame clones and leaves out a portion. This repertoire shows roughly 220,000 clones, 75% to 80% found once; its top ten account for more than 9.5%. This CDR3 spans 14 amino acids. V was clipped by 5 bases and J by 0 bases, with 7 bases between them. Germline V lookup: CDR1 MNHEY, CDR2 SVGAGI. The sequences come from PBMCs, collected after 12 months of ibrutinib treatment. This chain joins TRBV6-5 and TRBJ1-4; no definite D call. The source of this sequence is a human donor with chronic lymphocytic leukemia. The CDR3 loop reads CASSPRATNEKLFF. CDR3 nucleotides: TGTGCCAGCAGTCCCCGGGCAACTAATGAAAAACTGTTTTTT.